Included here is one T cell receptor beta chain sequence, with context. The sample belongs to a study of technical replicates of blood from a handful of donors. Using immunoSEQ multiplex PCR, the repertoire was profiled, and TCRdb retains in-frame clones only, with some absent. The table includes tens of thousands of clones, just under 95% detected once. The CDR3 spans 14 residues. V shed 5 bases and J shed 8 bases, with 17 bases lying between them. Germline lookup yields CDR1 MGHDK and CDR2 SYGVNS. The rearrangement links TRBV25-1 to TRBJ2-3, with D perhaps matching TRBD2 (5 bases). The sample taken for sequencing was T cells isolated from PBMCs. The origin of this receptor is a human donor in good health. The CDR3 DNA is TGTGCCAGCAGTCCTCCGAGAGGGATGGGTACGCAGTATTTT. Translating gives CASSPPRGMGTQYF.